The 22 T cell receptor beta chains presented below share a single source sample, sequenced in a study of blood T cells in healthy people across ages. Next came a second PCR, run for 7 to 11 cycles, which used a sample-barcoded 5' primer along with a J-beta primer mix. TCRdb redid the calling of the 5' RACE reads with MiXCR, one entry per CDR3 protein. The table has 1.4 million to 1.5 million distinct CDR3 sequences, 42% seen once. The source material was blood. These receptors originate from a young woman in good health.

A remark on this clonotype: A much larger clone lies a single base off, so this may be a read error. The CDR3 DNA reads TGTGCCAGCAGTTTATCAGCGGGAGACGGCGAGCAGTACTTC. Protein: CASSLSAGDGEQYF. This chain connects TRBV12-3 or TRBV12-4 to TRBJ2-5; TRBD2 matches 8 bases. With the DNA end fitting TRBJ2-7 better, the J assignment may be wrong. The CDR3 runs 14 residues.

The chain joins TRBV2 to TRBJ1-6, with D possibly matching TRBD1 (5 bases). V lost 3 bases and J lost 5, with 14 bases in between. In germline, CDR1 is SNHLY, CDR2 FYNNEI. This CDR3 has 16 amino acids. CDR3 in DNA: TGTGCCAGCAGTGAGGGCCGAGGGGCCAATAATTCACCCCTCCACTTT. Protein sequence: CASSEGRGANNSPLHF. The full variable domain, in which reference TRBV2 and TRBJ1-6 provide the parts outside the CDR3, is EPEVTQTPSHQVTQMGQEVILRCVPISNHLYFYWYRQILGQKVEFLVSFYNNEISEKSEIFDDQFSVERPDGSNFTLKIRSTKLEDSAMYFCASSEGRGANNSPLHFGNGTRLTVT.

The chain joins TRBV3-1 to TRBJ1-2; TRBD1 matches 9 bases. CDR1 and CDR2 (germline): LGHDT, YNNKEL (reference sequence). Trimming removed 1 base from V and 8 bases from J; junction bases left unmatched: 8. The CDR3 has 15 amino acids. The CDR3 region has the DNA TGTGCCAGCAGCCAAGGAGGGACAGGGAGGATAGGCTACACCTTC. Its translation: CASSQGGTGRIGYTF.

The chain joins TRBV20-1 to TRBJ1-6; a possible D gene is TRBD1 (5 bases). V gave up 3 bases and J gave up 0 bases, with 9 bases separating them. Germline-derived CDR1 and CDR2 are DFQATT and SNEGSKA (reference sequence). This CDR3 spans 15 amino acids. CDR3 coding DNA: TGCAGTGCTAGTGACGACAGCTCCTATAATTCACCCCTCCACTTT. Its protein product is CSASDDSSYNSPLHF.

This clonotype was counted at least ten times. The CDR3 DNA reads TGTGCCAGCAGCTTGCAGGGGTCGGGTAATGTACAGCCCCAGCATTTT. Translating it yields CASSLQGSGNVQPQHF. The chain combines TRBV7-8 with TRBJ1-5, with D possibly being TRBD1 (6 bases). Germline CDR1 is SGHVS and CDR2 is FQNEAQ. V lost 3 bases, J lost 7 bases, and 19 bases lay in between. CDR3 size: 16 residues.

The CDR3 loop is CASRSWQTTNYGYTF. DNA for the CDR3: TGTGCCAGCAGATCCTGGCAAACTACTAACTATGGCTACACCTTC. This rearrangement joins TRBV6-1 to TRBJ1-2; no clear D. CDR1 and CDR2 (germline): MNHNS, SASEGT. The CDR3 has 15 amino acids. Trimming removed 6 bases at V and 0 bases at J, with 14 bases between.

A word on this clonotype: This may come from a read error, since a much larger clone is one base off. This chain uses TRBV12-3 or TRBV12-4 with TRBJ1-1, with D possibly matching TRBD1 (6 bases). V lost 7 bases to trimming and J lost 1 base, with 10 bases between them. The CDR3 runs to 13 residues. The CDR3 is CASTKGGNTEAFF. The CDR3 coding sequence is TGTGCCAGCACCAAGGGGGGGAACACTGAAGCTTTCTTT.

The chain couples TRBV10-3 to TRBJ1-1; D may be TRBD1 (5 bases). Per the germline V gene, CDR1 is ENHRY and CDR2 is SYGVKD. CDR3 size: 16 residues. The V end was cut by 2 bases, the J end by 1 base, with 14 bases between. The CDR3 DNA reads TGTGCCATCAGTGAGCCGGGGGTGGAGAAGAACACTGAAGCTTTCTTT. Amino acids: CAISEPGVEKNTEAFF.

The rearrangement joins TRBV29-1 to TRBJ2-1; D is uncertain. The J call may be in error: the DNA end matches TRBJ2-7 better. The CDR3 covers 11 residues. Germline CDR1 and CDR2: SQVTM and ANQGSEA. The CDR3 is CSARPDNEQYF. DNA of the CDR3: TGCAGCGCTCGACCTGACAATGAGCAGTACTTC.

V gene TRBV12-3 or TRBV12-4 combines with J gene TRBJ1-1; D is uncertain. The CDR3 extends over 14 amino acids. Deletions cut 2 bases from V and 1 base from J, with 8 bases between. The CDR3 bases are TGTGCCAGCAGTTTAAGGGTACCGAACACTGAAGCTTTCTTT. This codes for CASSLRVPNTEAFF.

J is TRBJ2-1 and V is TRBV2; possible D gene TRBD2, 6 bases. The CDR3 is 15 amino acids. The V and J ends lost 7 bases and 13 bases respectively, with 26 bases between them. Germline CDR1 is SNHLY and CDR2 is FYNNEI. This CDR3 is CASTPILGGVSGQFF. CDR3 nucleotides: TGTGCCAGCACACCTATCCTAGGCGGGGTGTCCGGCCAGTTCTTC.

The chain couples TRBV20-1 to TRBJ2-5; 8 bases are a match to TRBD2. Per the germline V gene, CDR1 is DFQATT and CDR2 is SNEGSKA (reference sequence). The CDR3 contains 15 residues. V trimming: 3 bases; J trimming: 11 bases; junction bases outside the gene matches: 17. DNA for the CDR3: TGCAGTGCTAGTAGGCCAGCGGGAGATGACGAGGAGCAGTACTTC. Residues: CSASRPAGDDEEQYF.

V gene TRBV4-1 combines with J gene TRBJ2-5; TRBD2 agrees at 9 bases. This CDR3 has 20 residues. J was trimmed by 0 bases and V by 3 bases; bases with no gene match: 17. Germline values: CDR1 MGHRA, CDR2 YSYEKL. CDR3 protein: CASSQEPRLAGRFYQETQYF. The CDR3 DNA reads as TGCGCCAGCAGCCAGGAGCCACGGCTAGCGGGGAGATTTTACCAAGAGACCCAGTACTTC.

The rearrangement links TRBV6-1 to TRBJ1-1; 8 nucleotides match TRBD1. There are 14 residues in the CDR3. Germline CDR1 is MNHNS and CDR2 is SASEGT. The junction had 10 bases not matched to a gene; V was cut back by 6 bases and J by 7 bases. This CDR3 is CASRRTGIDGEAFF. As DNA, the CDR3 is TGTGCCAGCAGGCGGACAGGGATTGATGGTGAAGCTTTCTTT.

The V call is TRBV6-1, the J call TRBJ2-7, with a tentative D call TRBD2 (7 bases). This CDR3 has 16 residues. With 2 bases removed from V and 6 bases from J, the gap between germline ends came to 20 bases. The germline V gene encodes CDR1 MNHNS and CDR2 SASEGT. CDR3 loop: CASSESVGGGWGEQYF. The CDR3, as DNA: TGTGCCAGCAGTGAAAGTGTCGGCGGGGGCTGGGGCGAGCAGTACTTC.

Of note for this clonotype: This may come from a read error, since a much larger clone is one base off. The chain has TRBV9 and TRBJ2-5; D is unclear. CDR3 length equals 15 residues. Looked up from germline, CDR1 is SGDLS and CDR2 is YYNGEE. Trimming removed 3 bases from V and 11 bases from J, with 23 bases in between. The CDR3 coding sequence is TGTGCCAGCAGCGCCACTGTGCTTACCAGCAATGAGCAGTACTTC. This codes for CASSATVLTSNEQYF.

The chain uses TRBV27 and TRBJ1-5; D is unclear. Trimming shortened V by 1 base and J by 3 bases, and 10 bases separated the two germline ends. Germline CDR1 MNHEY, CDR2 SMNVEV (reference sequence). This CDR3 is 15 amino acids long. The CDR3 spells CASSLLGRYNQPQHF. CDR3 bases: TGTGCCAGCAGTTTATTGGGCCGATACAATCAGCCCCAGCATTTT.

This clonotype was found many times. The genes are TRBV20-1 and TRBJ2-7; 8 nucleotides agree with TRBD1. Germline V lookup: CDR1 DFQATT, CDR2 SNEGSKA (reference sequence). The CDR3 sequence is 12 residues long. CDR3 sequence: CSARTGPYEQYF. The CDR3 DNA sequence: TGCAGCGCCAGGACAGGGCCATACGAGCAGTACTTC.

This chain links TRBV6-2 or TRBV6-3 with TRBJ2-2; 7 nucleotides match TRBD1. Germline V gene lookup returns CDR1 MNHEY and CDR2 SVGEGT. This CDR3 region has 15 residues. The V and J ends lost 2 bases and 2 bases, in that order; junction bases with no gene match: 2. The CDR3 here is CASSYNRGNTGELFF. Written as DNA, the CDR3 is TGTGCCAGCAGTTACAACAGGGGTAACACCGGGGAGCTGTTTTTT.

This clonotype showed up just a few times. The V and J genes are TRBV7-2 and TRBJ2-3; possibly TRBD1 for D (5 bases). CDR3 length: 17 residues. The germline V and J ends were trimmed by 5 bases and 5 bases, with 23 bases remaining between them. Germline loops: CDR1 SGHTA, CDR2 FQGNSA. DNA of the CDR3: TGTGCCAGCAGCCCGCCATTGGGGCCTCCAATCCTAGATACGCAGTATTTT. Translation: CASSPPLGPPILDTQYF. The full variable domain, with the rest looked up from reference TRBV7-2 and TRBJ2-3, is GAGVSQSPSNKVTEKGKDVELRCDPISGHTALYWYRQSLGQGLEFLIYFQGNSAPDKSGLPSDRFSAERTGGSVSTLTIQRTQQEDSAVYLCASSPPLGPPILDTQYFGPGTRLTVL.

This clonotype was found a few times. V gene TRBV6-1 combines with J gene TRBJ2-5; TRBD1 might be the D (5 bases). The CDR3 sequence is 13 residues long. Germline V gene sequence: CDR1 MNHNS, CDR2 SASEGT. The germline V and J ends were trimmed by 6 bases and 5 bases, with 13 bases remaining between them. The CDR3 sequence: CASRHIAGETQYF. CDR3 DNA sequence: TGTGCCAGCAGACATATAGCAGGGGAGACCCAGTACTTC.

This clonotype was detected once. The chain employs TRBV9 and TRBJ2-3, with D possibly being TRBD2 (6 bases). The V end lost 0 bases, the J end lost 6 bases, and 17 bases lay between the germline ends. Germline V lookup: CDR1 SGDLS, CDR2 YYNGEE. The CDR3 consists of 16 residues. Here the CDR3 reads CASSVASQAAGDTQYF. DNA of the CDR3: TGTGCCAGCAGCGTAGCGTCCCAGGCAGCGGGCGATACGCAGTATTTT.